The 19 T cell receptor beta chains below were found in one sample sequenced in a study of blood T cell repertoires in COVID-19 (dated by TCRdb to 2020 to 2021). Libraries were constructed by the immunoSEQ multiplex PCR assay. What TCRdb holds here is the immuneACCESS table cut down to in-frame rearrangements. Part of the clones is not present; checked against another copy, under half of the missing clones reflect an unresolved V gene, and the others are unexplained. The sample contains about 56,000 clones, roughly 90% of them found a single time. Approximately 3.4% of the sample is taken by the ten largest. The sequencing sample was made of peripheral blood. The receptors shown here come from a man in his fifties or sixties with active COVID-19.

The V and J genes are TRBV27 and TRBJ2-7; 7 nucleotides agree with TRBD2. The V and J ends lost 3 bases and 1 base, in that order; junction bases with no gene match: 6. The CDR3 contains 15 residues. Germline values: CDR1 MNHEY, CDR2 SMNVEV (reference sequence). CDR3 in DNA: TGTGCCAGCAGTTTTTCAGCGGGGCGTTCCTACGAGCAGTACTTC. Its translation: CASSFSAGRSYEQYF.

The chain recombines TRBV5-4 with TRBJ2-2; 13 nucleotides match TRBD2. Per germline, CDR1 SGHNT and CDR2 YYREEE (reference sequence). V lost 0 bases and J lost 5; bases outside the gene matches: 7. This CDR3 is built from 18 residues. This chain's CDR3 is CASSLAGLAGPLTGELFF. The CDR3 DNA reads TGTGCCAGCAGCTTGGCGGGACTAGCGGGGCCCCTTACCGGGGAGCTGTTTTTT.

The chain recombines TRBV6-1 with TRBJ1-4, with 11 positions matching TRBD1. The germline V gene encodes CDR1 MNHNS and CDR2 SASEGT. The CDR3 spans 17 residues. Trimming cost V 3 bases and J 0 bases; bases outside gene matches: 3. The CDR3 is CASSDGTGGPTNEKLFF. CDR3 in DNA: TGTGCCAGCAGTGATGGGACAGGGGGGCCAACTAATGAAAAACTGTTTTTT.

The chain recombines TRBV5-1 with TRBJ1-2, with 7 bases that match TRBD1. Per germline, CDR1 SGHRS and CDR2 YFSETQ. There are 13 residues in the CDR3. Germline trimming cut 3 bases from V and 4 bases from J; bases unmatched to any gene: 3. This CDR3 reads CASSYDRAYGYTF. DNA for the CDR3: TGCGCCAGCAGCTACGACAGGGCCTATGGCTACACCTTC.

The count of this clone is one. The chain is built from TRBV5-1 and TRBJ1-1, with 10 positions matching TRBD1. The V gene's germline CDR1 is SGHRS and CDR2 YFSETQ. The junction had 3 bases not matched to a gene; V was cut back by 4 bases and J by 0 bases. CDR3 size: 15 residues. Written as DNA, the CDR3 is TGCGCCAGCAGCGGGGGGACAGGGGTGAACACTGAAGCTTTCTTT. This translates into CASSGGTGVNTEAFF.

In the case of this clone: Its ends do not fully match the called genes, so a read error is possible. This chain links TRBV5-4 with TRBJ2-1, with D hard to call. The germline V gene encodes CDR1 SGHNT and CDR2 YYREEE (reference sequence). This CDR3 region has 13 residues. DNA of the CDR3: TGTGCCAGCAGCTTGCTCTCCTCCAATGAGCAGTTCTTC. Its protein is CASSLLSSNEQFF.

V usage is TRBV7-8 and J usage is TRBJ1-6; no clear D. CDR1 and CDR2 from the germline V gene are SGHVS and FQNEAQ. CDR3 length: 16 residues. V dropped 1 base and J dropped 0 bases, with 7 bases sitting between them. Here the CDR3 reads CASSLDTRSYNSPLHF. DNA for the CDR3: TGTGCCAGCAGCTTAGACACACGCTCCTATAATTCACCCCTCCACTTT.

The chain is built from TRBV10-3 and TRBJ2-3, with 8 bases lining up with TRBD1. V lost 4 bases to trimming and J lost 6 bases; unmatched junction nucleotides: 3. This CDR3 is built from 13 residues. CDR1 is ENHRY, CDR2 SYGVKD, per germline. The CDR3 nucleotides are TGTGCCATCAGTGTTGACAGGGGTGATACGCAGTATTTT. The encoded protein is CAISVDRGDTQYF.

This clone is a singleton in its sample. CDR3 in DNA: TGTGCCAGCCTGGGGGGGAATGTAGGTAATACGCAGTATTTT. Translating it yields CASLGGNVGNTQYF. V usage is TRBV9 and J usage is TRBJ2-3; 7 nucleotides match TRBD2. Trimming cost V 7 bases and J 7 bases; bases outside gene matches: 12. From germline, CDR1 is SGDLS and CDR2 YYNGEE. The CDR3 is 14 amino acids.

J is TRBJ1-1 and V is TRBV7-9, with D possibly TRBD1 on 6 matching bases. Trimming removed 1 base from V and 4 bases from J, with 16 bases in between. The CDR3 totals 16 residues. In germline, CDR1 is SEHNR, CDR2 FQNEAQ (reference sequence). Here the CDR3 reads CASSLVGMGAGTEAFF. Written as DNA, the CDR3 is TGTGCCAGCAGCTTAGTAGGCATGGGGGCAGGCACTGAAGCTTTCTTT.

V and J are TRBV6-2 or TRBV6-3 and TRBJ2-3, with D possibly being TRBD2 (5 bases). Germline CDR1 MNHEY, CDR2 SVGEGT. The CDR3 consists of 14 residues. The V gene lost 0 bases and the J gene lost 5 bases, with 9 bases spanning the gap. CDR3 nucleotide sequence: TGTGCCAGCAGTTACTCCCTAGGGAGAGATACGCAGTATTTT. Translated, it gives CASSYSLGRDTQYF.

The J gene is TRBJ2-3, the V gene TRBV6-5; 7 bases fit TRBD1. There are 15 residues in the CDR3. Germline V gene sequence: CDR1 MNHEY, CDR2 SVGAGI. The junction had 6 bases not matched to a gene; V was cut back by 2 bases and J by 4 bases. CDR3: CASSYRQGGPDTQYF. The CDR3, as DNA: TGTGCCAGCAGTTACAGACAGGGTGGCCCAGATACGCAGTATTTT.

The V gene is TRBV6-5, the J gene TRBJ2-2; the match to TRBD1 covers 8 bases. Germline CDR1 and CDR2: MNHEY and SVGAGI. Trimming removed 2 bases from V and 7 bases from J; junction bases left unmatched: 3. CDR3 length: 14 amino acids. The CDR3 loop reads CASSYGTGYGELFF. DNA of the CDR3: TGTGCCAGCAGTTACGGGACAGGATACGGGGAGCTGTTTTTT.

Remarks on this clone: One end of the junction is discordant with germline, which a read error may explain. The chain carries TRBV18 and TRBJ1-5; D not resolved. Germline CDR1 and CDR2: KGHSH and LQKENI. This CDR3 comprises 13 residues. CDR3 loop: CASSPGSDQPQHF. The CDR3 DNA reads as TGTGCCAGCTCACCAGGTAGCGATCAGCCCCAGCATTTT.

This chain links TRBV7-9 with TRBJ2-7; 11 bases match TRBD1. Germline lookup yields CDR1 SEHNR and CDR2 FQNEAQ (reference sequence). V trimming: 5 bases; J trimming: 2 bases; junction bases outside the gene matches: 17. The CDR3 sequence is 19 residues long. Written as DNA, the CDR3 is TGTGCCAGCAGCCCTTCACGGACAGGGGGCAGGGGGCCAACCTACGAGCAGTACTTC. Translating it yields CASSPSRTGGRGPTYEQYF.

V is TRBV11-3 and J is TRBJ2-1; 12 bases line up with TRBD2. This CDR3 comprises 17 residues. From germline, CDR1 is SGHNT and CDR2 YENEEA. V dropped 1 base and J dropped 7; count of bases not matched to a gene: 8. CDR3 sequence reads: CASSLGRLAGGPNEQFF. In nucleotides, the CDR3 is TGTGCCAGCAGCTTAGGCCGGCTAGCGGGGGGGCCGAATGAGCAGTTCTTC.

The chain joins TRBV3-1 (or the pseudogene TRBV3-2) to TRBJ2-7, with a tentative D call TRBD2 (6 bases). The V and J ends lost 1 base and 2 bases respectively, with 12 bases between them. The CDR3 runs 15 residues. The V gene's germline CDR1 is LGHDT and CDR2 YNNKEL (reference sequence). CDR3 bases: TGTGCCAGCAGCCAAGTAAGGGACTCGACCTACGAGCAGTACTTC. Amino acids: CASSQVRDSTYEQYF.

V gene TRBV24-1 combines with J gene TRBJ2-7; 7 positions match TRBD2. Germline CDR1 reads KGHDR; CDR2 reads SFDVKD. The CDR3 runs to 14 residues. V lost 2 bases, J lost 5 bases, and 5 bases stayed unmatched. The CDR3 DNA reads as TGTGCCACCAGTGATTCAGCGGGGTTAGACGAGCAGTACTTC. Translation gives CATSDSAGLDEQYF.

The chain uses TRBV27 and TRBJ1-1, with D perhaps TRBD1 (5 bases). This CDR3 has 17 amino acids. Germline loops: CDR1 MNHEY, CDR2 SMNVEV (reference sequence). The V end lost 10 bases, the J end lost 3 bases, and 27 bases lay between the germline ends. The CDR3 region has the DNA TGTGCCACCCGAGGTGGGGCGTCGGCCTTCAAGGACACTGAAGCTTTCTTT. Translation gives CATRGGASAFKDTEAFF.